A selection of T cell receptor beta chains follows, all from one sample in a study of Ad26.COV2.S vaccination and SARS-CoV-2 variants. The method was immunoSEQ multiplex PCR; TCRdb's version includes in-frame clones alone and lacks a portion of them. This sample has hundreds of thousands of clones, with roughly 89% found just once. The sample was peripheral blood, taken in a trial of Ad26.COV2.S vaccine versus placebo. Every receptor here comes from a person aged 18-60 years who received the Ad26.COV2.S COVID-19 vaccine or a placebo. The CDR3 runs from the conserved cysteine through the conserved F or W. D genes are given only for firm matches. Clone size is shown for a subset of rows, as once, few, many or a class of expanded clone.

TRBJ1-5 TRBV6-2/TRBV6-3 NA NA CASSYDNQPQHF TGTGCCAGCAGTTACGACAATCAGCCCCAGCATTTT
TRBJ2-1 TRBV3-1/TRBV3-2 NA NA CASVGDNEQFF TGTGCCAGCGTGGGGGACAATGAGCAGTTCTTC
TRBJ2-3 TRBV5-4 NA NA CASSLDREDTQYF TGTGCCAGCAGCTTGGACCGGGAGGATACGCAGTATTTT
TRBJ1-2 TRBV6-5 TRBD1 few CASSPGQGLGYGYTF TGTGCCAGCAGTCCGGGACAGGGTTTGGGCTATGGCTACACCTTC
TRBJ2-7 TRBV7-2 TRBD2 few CASGAGGSSYEQYF TGTGCCAGCGGGGCCGGGGGGAGCTCCTACGAGCAGTACTTC
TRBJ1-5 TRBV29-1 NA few CSVVVQVNQPQHF TGCAGCGTTGTGGTACAAGTGAATCAGCCCCAGCATTTT
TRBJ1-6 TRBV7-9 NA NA CASQDEAGNSPLHF TGTGCCAGCCAAGACGAGGCGGGAAATTCACCCCTCCACTTT
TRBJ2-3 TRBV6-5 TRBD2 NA CASSSPLREGTDTQYF TGTGCCAGCAGTTCCCCTTTGCGGGAGGGCACAGATACGCAGTATTTT
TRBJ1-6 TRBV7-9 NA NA CASSLKGMDYNSPLHF TGTGCCAGCAGCTTGAAGGGGATGGACTATAATTCACCCCTCCACTTT
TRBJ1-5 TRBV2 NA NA CASSDGQPNQPQHF TGTGCCAGCAGTGACGGTCAACCCAATCAGCCCCAGCATTTT
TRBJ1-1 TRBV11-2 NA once CASSLDWAGARNTEAFF TGTGCCAGCAGCTTAGATTGGGCCGGCGCCCGGAACACTGAAGCTTTCTTT
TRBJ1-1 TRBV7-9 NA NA CASSLDRAGTEAFF TGTGCCAGCAGCTTAGACAGGGCGGGTACTGAAGCTTTCTTT
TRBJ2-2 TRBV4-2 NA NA CASGDRDTTGELFF TGTGCCAGCGGAGACCGGGACACCACCGGGGAGCTGTTTTTT
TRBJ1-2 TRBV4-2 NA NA CASSRGTAGDNYGYTF TGTGCCAGCAGCCGGGGTACAGCGGGGGATAACTATGGCTACACCTTC
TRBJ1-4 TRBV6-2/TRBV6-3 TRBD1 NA CASSSRQGNEKLFF TGTGCCAGCAGTTCGCGACAGGGGAATGAAAAACTGTTTTTT
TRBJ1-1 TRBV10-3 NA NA CAISEYVLNTEAFF TGTGCCATCAGTGAGTACGTCCTGAACACTGAAGCTTTCTTT
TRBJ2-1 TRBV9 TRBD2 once CASSIPTSSNEQFF TGTGCCAGCAGCATCCCGACTAGCAGCAATGAGCAGTTCTTC
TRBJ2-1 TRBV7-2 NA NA CASSLGGGPYNEQFF TGTGCCAGCAGCTTAGGGGGGGGGCCCTACAATGAGCAGTTCTTC
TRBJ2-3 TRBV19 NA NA CASSPRLGDTQYF TGTGCCAGTAGTCCACGACTGGGAGATACGCAGTATTTT
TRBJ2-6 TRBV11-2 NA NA CASSYDSVNSGANVLTF TGTGCCAGCAGCTACGACAGCGTAAACTCTGGGGCCAACGTCCTGACTTTC
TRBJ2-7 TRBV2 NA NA CASSEQGLSYEQYF TGTGCCAGCAGTGAACAGGGCCTCTCCTACGAGCAGTACTTC
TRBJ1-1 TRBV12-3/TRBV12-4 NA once CASSRKGVTEAFF TGTGCCAGCAGCCGGAAGGGGGTGACTGAAGCTTTCTTT
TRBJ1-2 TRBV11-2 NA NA CASSPRQRGYTF TGTGCCAGCAGCCCCCGACAGAGAGGCTACACCTTC
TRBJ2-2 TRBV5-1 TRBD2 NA CASSPAQRENTGELFF TGCGCCAGCAGCCCGGCTCAGCGGGAGAACACCGGGGAGCTGTTTTTT
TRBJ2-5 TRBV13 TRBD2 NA CASSVGWTSVYQETQYF TGTGCCAGCAGCGTAGGCTGGACTAGCGTATACCAAGAGACCCAGTACTTC
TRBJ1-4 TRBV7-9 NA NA CASSLFLGVGEKLFF TGTGCCAGCAGCTTATTTCTAGGAGTCGGTGAAAAACTGTTTTTT
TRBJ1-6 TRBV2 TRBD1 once CASSSTGGSSYNSPLHF TGTGCCAGCAGTTCTACAGGGGGTAGCTCCTATAATTCACCCCTCCACTTT
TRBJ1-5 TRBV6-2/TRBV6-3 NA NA CASSYIPRNQPQHF TGTGCCAGCAGTTACATCCCAAGAAATCAGCCCCAGCATTTT
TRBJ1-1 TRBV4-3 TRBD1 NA CASSLRDRGMNTEAFF TGCGCCAGCAGCCTAAGGGACAGGGGCATGAACACTGAAGCTTTCTTT
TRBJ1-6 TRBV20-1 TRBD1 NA CSTTGNSPLHF TGCAGTACGACAGGGAATTCACCCCTCCACTTT
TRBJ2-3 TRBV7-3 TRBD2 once CASSSSGSGGTQYF TGTGCCAGCAGCTCCTCAGGTAGCGGGGGTACGCAGTATTTT
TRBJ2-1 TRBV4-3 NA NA CASSQDWAYNEQFF TGCGCCAGCAGCCAAGACTGGGCCTACAATGAGCAGTTCTTC
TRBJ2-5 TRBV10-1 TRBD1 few CASSESGQGGGLVTQYF TGCGCCAGCAGTGAGTCGGGACAGGGAGGGGGTCTGGTGACCCAGTACTTC
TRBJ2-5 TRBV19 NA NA CASSFRDGTQYF TGTGCCAGTAGTTTCAGGGATGGGACCCAGTACTTC
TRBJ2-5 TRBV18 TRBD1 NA CASSPGTGGTQYF TGTGCCAGCTCACCAGGGACAGGGGGGACCCAGTACTTC
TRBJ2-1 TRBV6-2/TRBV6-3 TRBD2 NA CASSYAGVNEQFF TGTGCCAGCAGTTACGCGGGAGTCAATGAGCAGTTCTTC
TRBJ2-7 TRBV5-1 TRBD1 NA CASNLQGANEQYF TGCGCCAGCAACCTACAGGGGGCCAACGAGCAGTACTTC
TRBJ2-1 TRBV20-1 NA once CSATQLSSWFF TGCAGTGCTACCCAGTTGTCCTCGTGGTTCTTC
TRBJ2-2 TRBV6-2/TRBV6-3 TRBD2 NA CASSSDRELAGRYANTGELFF TGTGCCAGCAGTAGCGACAGGGAACTAGCGGGGCGTTATGCGAACACCGGGGAGCTGTTTTTT
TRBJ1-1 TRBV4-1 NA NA CASSQESPWGNTEAFF TGCGCCAGCAGCCAAGAATCGCCATGGGGGAACACTGAAGCTTTCTTT